This TCR beta chain was captured in a study of blood T cell repertoires in COVID-19. Study background: The United States, Italy and Spain were the sources of the acute and convalescent COVID-19 samples.

Authors' methods: Nucleated cell counts were estimated from reference gene primer amplification. Sequenced by immunoSEQ multiplex PCR; TCRdb stores in-frame clones only, minus some. The V and J calls and clone size come from that table; D and trimming were worked out from the DNA. The data show 200,000 to 300,000 clones, with 84% seen just once and 4.2% held by the top ten. This clone was counted a single time. Between the trimmed V and J ends, which lost 2 bases and 3 bases, there was a span of 6 bases. Per the germline V gene, CDR1 is SGHTS and CDR2 is YDEGEE. The CDR3 consists of 12 residues. The clonotype originates from a man between 60 and 75 years old with acute or convalescent COVID-19. The genes are TRBV5-8 and TRBJ2-7; perhaps TRBD1 as D (6 bases). The specimen was peripheral blood. As DNA, the CDR3 is TGTGCCAGCAGCTTCAGGGGCTACGAGCAGTACTTC. This translates into CASSFRGYEQYF.